This T cell receptor (beta chain) was sequenced during a study of blood T cell repertoires in COVID-19 (TCRdb year 2020). A note on the overall study: Collaborator samples came from the United States, Italy and Spain and covered acute and convalescent phases of COVID-19. Subjects who had been exposed to COVID-19, were actively infected with it, or had recovered from it provided the deeply sampled blood TCRbeta repertoires that made up the dataset. The repertoires were released in a freely available public database intended as a resource for research on the immune response to SARS-CoV-2. The samples were drawn from two sources: the first 160 participants of the ongoing ImmuneRACE study, and 1,000 to 1,500 subjects contributed by 6 global collaborators. The material from the prospective study consisted of cDNA or gDNA derived from T cells, B-cell-depleted T cells, or PBMCs. Where HLA class I and class II types were available, the types were taken from metadata supplied by the sample provider, not from assay-based typing. A de-identified subject ID, COVID-19 status, age in years and sex were almost always included in the sample metadata. What the authors observed across the whole study: How much clinical and demographic metadata was included differed by source and by participant, and the metadata was provided uncurated.

The immunoSEQ Assay, a bias-controlled multiplex PCR, was used to amplify TCRbeta CDR3 regions from genomic DNA. On the study's bioinformatics: The number of nucleated cells in each sample was estimated by amplification of reference gene primers within the assay. To quantify the absolute abundance of each unique TCRbeta CDR3 rearrangement, sequence reads were collapsed and filtered. For each sample, productive Simpson clonality was calculated by taking the square root of Simpson's diversity index across productive rearrangements. TCRdb took this table from immuneACCESS and kept in-frame rearrangements with V and J called. Such tables lack part of the clones; where checked against another copy, unresolved V genes explain under half of the gap, and the rest is unexplained. V, J and clone size derive from that table, while D and trimming were established from the DNA sequence. The table for this sample lists around 190,000 clones; approximately 79% of them were counted only once. The ten top clones hold around 12% of the sample.

Comments on this clone: It has no known antigen specificity. Per-base qualities were not stored, and no clone one base away is much larger.

Each collaborating institution followed its own protocols to collect whole blood in K2EDTA tubes. For TCRbeta analysis, collaborators shipped samples as frozen whole blood, isolated PBMCs, or DNA extracted from either of those sample types. V drops 2 bases and J drops 0 bases, leaving 7 bases in between. The CDR3 spans 14 residues, from the cysteine through the phenylalanine. The kept DNA is CDR3 alone, 42 bases in frame from the first base. Taken from the germline V gene (reference sequence), the CDR1 and CDR2 loops are MNHEY and SMNVEV. Recombination linked TRBV27 to TRBJ1-1, with no confident D gene call. The source material was peripheral blood. The clonotype was recovered from a woman aged 45 to 65 with acute or convalescent COVID-19. The CDR3 reads CASSLTGLNTEAFF. The nucleotide sequence reads as follows: TGTGCCAGCAGTTTAACCGGGTTGAACACTGAAGCTTTCTTT.